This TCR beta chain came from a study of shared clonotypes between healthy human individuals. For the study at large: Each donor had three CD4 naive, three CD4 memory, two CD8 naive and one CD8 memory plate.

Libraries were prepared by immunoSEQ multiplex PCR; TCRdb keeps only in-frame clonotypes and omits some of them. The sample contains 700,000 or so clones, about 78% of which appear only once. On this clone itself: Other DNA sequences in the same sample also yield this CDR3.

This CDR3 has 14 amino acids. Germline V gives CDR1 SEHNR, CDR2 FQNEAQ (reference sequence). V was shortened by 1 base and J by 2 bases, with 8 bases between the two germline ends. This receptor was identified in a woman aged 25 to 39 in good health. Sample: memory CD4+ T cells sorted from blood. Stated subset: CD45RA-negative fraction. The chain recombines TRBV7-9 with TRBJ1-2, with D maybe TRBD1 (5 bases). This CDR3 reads CASSLGQTNYGYTF. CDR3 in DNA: TGTGCCAGCAGCTTAGGACAGACCAACTATGGCTACACCTTC.